A selection of T cell receptor beta chains follows, all from one sample in a study of CD8+CD57+ T cells in acquired aplastic anemia. Each CDR3 protein is one row after TCRdb ran MiXCR on the reads. The repertoire holds approximately 81,000 distinct CDR3 sequences, with 40% to 55% as singletons. Sequences were obtained from sorted CD4+, CD8+, or CD8+CD57+ T cells (not recorded which) from PBMCs. These TCRs come from a human donor in good health, serving as a control. Each CDR3 is given with its conserved first and last residue.

J gene: TRBJ2-5
V gene: TRBV7-3
CDR3 protein: CASSSQAGGQETQYF

J gene: TRBJ2-5
V gene: TRBV7-6
CDR3 protein: CASSPAPLGTQYF

J gene: TRBJ2-6
V gene: TRBV11-2
CDR3 protein: CASSPREPFFSGANVLTF

J gene: TRBJ1-1
V gene: TRBV5-5
CDR3 protein: CASSLQGNTEAFF

J gene: TRBJ2-2
V gene: TRBV6-5
CDR3 protein: CASSYNRGSTGELFF

J gene: TRBJ2-5
V gene: TRBV20-1
CDR3 protein: CSAADDRGLSGTQYF

J gene: TRBJ1-2
V gene: TRBV29-1
CDR3 protein: CSVEGDRGFGGYTF

J gene: TRBJ1-1
V gene: TRBV10-2
CDR3 protein: CASSERTVGTEAFF

J gene: TRBJ2-1
V gene: TRBV7-7
CDR3 protein: CASSLFLGGANEQFF

J gene: TRBJ2-7
V gene: TRBV24-1
CDR3 protein: CATSDGEGWGEQYF

J gene: TRBJ1-4
V gene: TRBV25-1
CDR3 protein: CASSSKWLQGATNEKLFF

J gene: TRBJ2-5
V gene: TRBV25-1
CDR3 protein: CASSPGTSGRQETQYF

J gene: TRBJ1-1
V gene: TRBV2
CDR3 protein: CASSDMIRTEAFF

J gene: TRBJ2-5
V gene: TRBV4-3
CDR3 protein: CASSQERGETQYF

J gene: TRBJ2-6
V gene: TRBV2
CDR3 protein: CASSEVEELGVPGANVLTF

J gene: TRBJ2-7
V gene: TRBV25-1
CDR3 protein: CASSLSRGGDEQYF

J gene: TRBJ2-1
V gene: TRBV7-8
CDR3 protein: CASSLAPGSSYNEQFF

J gene: TRBJ1-4
V gene: TRBV10-3
CDR3 protein: CAISPGQGDNEKLFF

J gene: TRBJ2-7
V gene: TRBV25-1
CDR3 protein: CASSRNGGTYEQYF

J gene: TRBJ2-5
V gene: TRBV20-1
CDR3 protein: CSASSGRKETQCF

J gene: TRBJ2-3
V gene: TRBV20-1
CDR3 protein: CSADRDSATDTQYF

J gene: TRBJ2-7
V gene: TRBV7-2
CDR3 protein: CASSLEGLAGNEQYF

J gene: TRBJ1-4
V gene: TRBV29-1
CDR3 protein: CSVVGTSGIEKLFF

J gene: TRBJ2-3
V gene: TRBV29-1
CDR3 protein: CSADRSMGTDTQYF

J gene: TRBJ1-2
V gene: TRBV19
CDR3 protein: CASSTQGSGRGYTF

J gene: TRBJ2-3
V gene: TRBV28
CDR3 protein: CASSLLTSGEDTQYF

J gene: TRBJ2-1
V gene: TRBV19
CDR3 protein: CASSGGGHVNEQFF

J gene: TRBJ1-1
V gene: TRBV19
CDR3 protein: CASSIGSRAEAFF

J gene: TRBJ2-1
V gene: TRBV13
CDR3 protein: CASSLAPGEAYNEQFF

J gene: TRBJ1-1
V gene: TRBV11-2
CDR3 protein: CASSLGWDRDTEAFF

J gene: TRBJ1-1
V gene: TRBV20-1
CDR3 protein: CSARVAANTEAFF

J gene: TRBJ2-7
V gene: TRBV15
CDR3 protein: CATSPTGTGGYYEQYF

J gene: TRBJ2-3
V gene: TRBV11-2
CDR3 protein: CASSLGLVGGDTQYF

J gene: TRBJ2-7
V gene: TRBV30
CDR3 protein: CAWSVTFGGGRDEQYF

J gene: TRBJ2-3
V gene: TRBV25-1
CDR3 protein: CASSAHAGTGGHTDTQYF

J gene: TRBJ1-5
V gene: TRBV19
CDR3 protein: CASKRDRGISGNQPQHF

J gene: TRBJ1-5
V gene: TRBV19
CDR3 protein: CASNSRGNQPQHF

J gene: TRBJ2-2
V gene: TRBV10-2
CDR3 protein: CASRALTGIGELFF

J gene: TRBJ2-1
V gene: TRBV20-1
CDR3 protein: CSARLLLSYNEQFF

J gene: TRBJ2-3
V gene: TRBV7-8
CDR3 protein: CASSLGVGALGTQYF

J gene: TRBJ1-2
V gene: TRBV19
CDR3 protein: CASEGGFRGDGYTF

J gene: TRBJ1-6
V gene: TRBV5-5
CDR3 protein: CASSLAGRDNSPLHF

J gene: TRBJ2-1
V gene: TRBV10-2
CDR3 protein: CAVRTDDEQFF

J gene: TRBJ1-1
V gene: TRBV9
CDR3 protein: CASSVQGSMNTEAFF